What follows are 5 T cell receptor beta chains derived from one specimen sequenced in a study of neoadjuvant anti-PD-1 for oral cavity cancer. TCRdb's table, derived via immunoSEQ multiplex PCR, lists solely in-frame clones and lacks some. The profile shows over 65,000 clones, approximately 87% of them singletons. Time point described: after neoadjuvant nivolumab, at surgical resection. The sample in question was PBMCs, obtained after nivolumab (anti-PD-1) treatment. These TCRs come from a person aged 35-79 years with oral cavity squamous cell carcinoma.

The chain links TRBV5-4 to TRBJ2-7; 8 bases align to TRBD1. J gave up 4 bases and V 0 bases, and 9 bases lay outside the gene matches. The CDR3 totals 16 residues. In germline, CDR1 is SGHNT, CDR2 YYREEE (reference sequence). CDR3 DNA: TGTGCCAGCAGCTTGGCCCCCCAGGGGGCTACGTACGAGCAGTACTTC. Its protein is CASSLAPQGATYEQYF.

V is TRBV6-1 and J is TRBJ1-4, with 8 bases fitting TRBD1. Germline V gene data show CDR1 as MNHNS and CDR2 as SASEGT. The CDR3 covers 14 residues. Trimming cost V 7 bases and J 0 bases; bases outside gene matches: 1. The chain's CDR3 is CASKTGATNEKLFF. The CDR3 DNA reads TGTGCCAGCAAGACAGGGGCAACTAATGAAAAACTGTTTTTT.

V and J are TRBV30 and TRBJ1-4; D gene ambiguous. The V end was cut by 2 bases, the J end by 1 base, with 14 bases between. The CDR3 has 16 amino acids. The germline V gene has CDR1 GTSNPN and CDR2 SVGIG (reference sequence). CDR3 amino acids: CAWSRMDAGTNEKLFF. Written as DNA, the CDR3 is TGTGCCTGGAGTCGGATGGATGCGGGAACTAATGAAAAACTGTTTTTT.

The chain employs TRBV7-8 and TRBJ2-7, with D tentatively TRBD2 (7 bases). Per germline, CDR1 SGHVS and CDR2 FQNEAQ. Trimming removed 2 bases at V and 4 bases at J, with 12 bases between. The length of the CDR3 is 14 residues. CDR3 nucleotides: TGTGCCAGCAGCTTAACGGGGGGCCGGTACGAGCAGTACTTC. Translated, it gives CASSLTGGRYEQYF. Filled out from reference TRBV7-8 and TRBJ2-7, the complete variable domain reads GAGVSQSPRYKVAKRGQDVALRCDPISGHVSLFWYQQALGQGPEFLTYFQNEAQLDKSGLPSDRFFAERPEGSVSTLKIQRTQQEDSAVYLCASSLTGGRYEQYFGPGTRLTVT.

This clone was seen only a few times. The CDR3 region is CASSGGRLWNTIYF. In DNA, the CDR3 is TGTGCCAGCAGCGGCGGAAGATTATGGAACACCATATATTTT. The chain links TRBV25-1 to TRBJ1-3; D is unresolved. Per germline, CDR1 MGHDK and CDR2 SYGVNS. This CDR3 contains 14 residues. The germline V and J ends were trimmed by 6 bases and 7 bases, with 16 bases remaining between them. Filled out from reference TRBV25-1 and TRBJ1-3, the complete variable domain reads EADIYQTPRYLVIGTGKKITLECSQTMGHDKMYWYQQDPGMELHLIHYSYGVNSTEKGDLSSESTVSRIRTEHFPLTLESARPSHTSQYLCASSGGRLWNTIYFGEGSWLTVV.